Following are 6 T cell receptor beta chains from one sample sequenced in a study of T cell repertoires in aging, cancer and after chemotherapy. Amplification of TCR beta used genomic DNA extracted from peripheral blood. Multiplex touch-down PCR with TRB-A/B primers amplified rearranged V-D-J TRB sequences. TCRdb re-derived calls from the multiplex PCR reads in MiXCR, one entry per CDR3 protein. This sample has approximately 10,000 distinct CDR3 sequences, with about 40% found just once. The sample comprised blood. Receptors originate from a human donor in good health.

The V gene is TRBV11-2, the J gene TRBJ2-3; D gene unclear. The length of the CDR3 is 14 residues. The V end lost 5 bases, the J end lost 4 bases, and 13 bases lay between the germline ends. Germline V gene data show CDR1 as SGHAT and CDR2 as FQNNGV. The CDR3 DNA reads TGTGCCAGCAGCAAGCCCAGTCCCGCAGATACGCAGTATTTT. Its protein is CASSKPSPADTQYF.

The chain couples TRBV19 to TRBJ2-1, with TRBD2 matching 15 bases. The CDR3 is made up of 17 amino acids. From germline, CDR1 is LNHDA and CDR2 SQIVND (reference sequence). Trimming cost V 6 bases and J 4 bases; bases outside gene matches: 7. CDR3 sequence reads: CASSQPGLAGGYNEQFF. The CDR3 DNA is TGTGCCAGTAGCCAACCGGGACTAGCGGGGGGTTACAATGAGCAGTTCTTC.

The CDR3 region has the DNA TGTGCCAGCAGTGAAGCGGGGACAGGCGACTATGGCTACACCTTC. Translating gives CASSEAGTGDYGYTF. The chain recombines TRBV6-1 with TRBJ1-2; TRBD1 matches 8 bases. This CDR3 has 15 amino acids. Germline trimming cut 0 bases from V and 3 bases from J; bases unmatched to any gene: 3. The V gene's germline CDR1 is MNHNS and CDR2 SASEGT.

The chain combines TRBV28 with TRBJ2-7; TRBD1 aligns across 7 bases. CDR1 and CDR2 (germline): MDHEN, SYDVKM. The J segment lost 3 bases and the V segment lost 4 bases, leaving 9 bases of the junction unmatched. The CDR3 sequence is 15 residues long. The DNA for the CDR3 is TGTGCCAGCAGTTCCCGGACAGGTCTTTTCTACGAGCAGTACGTC. Translation gives CASSSRTGLFYEQYV.

The chain combines TRBV12-3 or TRBV12-4 with TRBJ1-2; possibly TRBD1 for D (6 bases). This CDR3 has 15 amino acids. Trimming stripped 6 bases from V and 5 bases from J, with 19 bases between. CDR3 sequence reads: CASSLQGSTWYGYTF. The CDR3 region has the DNA TGTGCCAGCAGCTTACAGGGTAGCACTTGGTATGGCTACACCTTC.

This clonotype was seen more than once but under ten times. This chain connects TRBV19 to TRBJ1-3; D call uncertain. CDR1 is LNHDA and CDR2 is SQIVND in the germline V gene (reference sequence). This CDR3 has 15 residues. The V end was cut by 5 bases, the J end by 2 bases, with 13 bases between. The CDR3, as DNA: TGTGCCAGTAGTTACAGAGTCCCCGCTGGAAACACCATATATTTT. Translating gives CASSYRVPAGNTIYF.